A selection of T cell receptor beta chains follows, all from one sample in a study of T cell responses to AZD1222 COVID-19 vaccine. Profiling relied on immunoSEQ multiplex PCR, and the TCRdb table lists in-frame clones only, not all of them. Of approximately 120,000 clones in the sample, around 90% are singletons; the top ten hold around 5.3%. The sample in question was peripheral blood, obtained 28 days after the second AZD1222 dose. These receptors were taken from an adult who received the AZD1222 COVID-19 vaccine. Both conserved end residues are part of each CDR3. Fields, in order: V gene, D gene, J gene, clone size, CDR3 protein, CDR3 DNA. D genes are given only for firm matches. For some rows the clone size is stated as once, few or many, or as a class when expanded; others skip it.

TRBV27	.	TRBJ2-1	.	CASSPPPYNEQFF	TGTGCCAGCAGTCCCCCCCCCTACAATGAGCAGTTCTTC
TRBV28	TRBD1	TRBJ1-6	.	CASSLSIGTDNSPLHF	TGTGCCAGCAGTTTATCGATCGGGACAGATAATTCACCCCTCCACTTT
TRBV6-5	TRBD1	TRBJ2-7	.	CASSRDREYF	TGTGCCAGCAGTCGGGACAGGGAGTACTTC
TRBV19	.	TRBJ2-3	.	CASSMGSATDTQYF	TGTGCCAGTAGTATGGGCAGTGCCACAGATACGCAGTATTTT
TRBV2	TRBD1	TRBJ1-5	.	CASSLDRDGGNQPQHF	TGTGCCAGCAGTTTGGACAGGGACGGCGGCAATCAGCCCCAGCATTTT
TRBV6-5	.	TRBJ1-5	.	CASSGGPGNQPQHF	TGTGCCAGCAGCGGAGGGCCGGGCAATCAGCCCCAGCATTTT
TRBV5-1	TRBD2	TRBJ2-1	.	CASRRLAGTAGNEQFF	TGCGCCAGCAGACGACTAGCGGGAACGGCGGGTAATGAGCAGTTCTTC
TRBV7-9	TRBD1	TRBJ1-1	.	CASSFVGTGAEAFF	TGTGCCAGCAGCTTTGTTGGGACAGGGGCTGAAGCTTTCTTT
TRBV5-4	TRBD2	TRBJ2-2	.	CASRSGTSGKYTGELFF	TGTGCCAGCAGGTCCGGGACTAGCGGGAAATACACCGGGGAGCTGTTTTTT
TRBV28	TRBD1	TRBJ1-5	.	CASRTQGEGNQPQHF	TGTGCCAGCAGAACCCAGGGGGAAGGCAATCAGCCCCAGCATTTT
TRBV2	TRBD1	TRBJ1-3	once	CASSGQGVSGNTIYF	TGTGCCAGCAGCGGACAGGGTGTGTCTGGAAACACCATATATTTT
TRBV5-6	.	TRBJ1-1	.	CASSLGAANTEAFF	TGTGCCAGCAGCTTGGGGGCAGCGAACACTGAAGCTTTCTTT
TRBV6-2/TRBV6-3	TRBD1	TRBJ1-5	once	CASSYVRGTGRGSNQPQHF	TGTGCCAGCAGTTACGTAAGGGGGACAGGGAGAGGTAGCAATCAGCCCCAGCATTTT
TRBV5-1	.	TRBJ1-4	.	CASSLGIGLTNEKLFF	TGCGCCAGCAGCTTGGGAATTGGGCTGACTAATGAAAAACTGTTTTTT
TRBV7-9	.	TRBJ1-2	.	CASSSRDGIYGYTF	TGTGCCAGCAGCTCCCGGGACGGGATCTATGGCTACACCTTC
TRBV6-1	.	TRBJ1-2	.	CASSEARRIIYGYTF	TGTGCCAGCAGTGAAGCGCGACGGATAATCTATGGCTACACCTTC
TRBV5-1	.	TRBJ1-1	.	CASSLPGQGNTEAFF	TGCGCCAGCAGCTTACCGGGGCAAGGGAACACTGAAGCTTTCTTT
TRBV5-6	.	TRBJ2-5	.	CASSLPYGGPGETQYF	TGTGCCAGCAGCTTACCATACGGGGGGCCGGGGGAGACCCAGTACTTC
TRBV3-1/TRBV3-2	TRBD1	TRBJ1-2	many	CASSNRGLPNYGYTF	TGTGCCAGCAGCAACAGGGGCTTACCTAACTATGGCTACACCTTC
TRBV19	TRBD1	TRBJ1-2	.	CASAPGQGAWGYTF	TGTGCCAGTGCGCCGGGACAGGGGGCGTGGGGCTACACCTTC
TRBV5-8	TRBD2	TRBJ2-1	.	CASSPDRPGTSGGSYNEQFF	TGTGCCAGCAGCCCTGACCGCCCCGGGACTAGCGGGGGGTCCTACAATGAGCAGTTCTTC
TRBV7-9	TRBD1	TRBJ1-6	.	CASTLGTGGGNSPLHF	TGTGCCAGCACCCTAGGGACAGGGGGCGGGAATTCACCCCTCCACTTT
TRBV30	.	TRBJ1-5	.	CAWIGQGGVGQPQHF	TGTGCCTGGATCGGTCAAGGGGGAGTGGGTCAGCCCCAGCATTTT
TRBV7-9	TRBD1	TRBJ2-3	.	CASRPGQALSNTQYF	TGTGCCAGCAGACCGGGACAGGCCCTAAGTAATACGCAGTATTTT
TRBV7-9	.	TRBJ1-6	.	CASRSPVGDSPLHF	TGTGCCAGCAGAAGCCCGGTCGGGGATTCACCCCTCCACTTT
TRBV6-5	.	TRBJ1-1	.	CASSLENGNTEAFF	TGTGCCAGCAGCTTAGAAAACGGGAACACTGAAGCTTTCTTT